This T cell receptor (beta chain) stems from a study of CD8 T cells in ankylosing spondylitis. Findings and caveats of the study: Within ankylosing spondylitis blood, a TCR beta motif made up of seven to nine highly homologous variants appeared to be characteristic. Those disease-linked clones were CD8+; they were also relatively rare in peripheral blood. There was reportedly significant enrichment of clones that were disease-linked in matched ankylosing spondylitis synovial fluid.

MiXCR, run by TCRdb on the 5' RACE reads, gives a single entry per CDR3 protein. The data contain about 340,000 distinct CDR3 sequences, roughly 15% of them seen just once; the ten biggest clones take up roughly 1.1%. Worth noting for this clonotype: The antigen is not known.

This CDR3 spans 15 amino acids. Germline lookup yields CDR1 MGHRA and CDR2 YSYEKL. The V end was cut by 5 bases, the J end by 0 bases, with 11 bases between. Input material: blood, either unsorted or a sorted T cell fraction (not recorded which). The sequence was obtained from a male donor with ankylosing spondylitis or in good health (not recorded which). The chain couples TRBV4-1 to TRBJ1-3; no definite D call. The CDR3 loop is CASSGTALSGNTIYF. The CDR3 nucleotides read TGCGCCAGCAGCGGAACAGCTCTCTCTGGAAACACCATATATTTT.